Listed here is a single T cell receptor (beta chain). Its antigen is still unknown. These data come from a study of radiation and T cells in renal cell carcinoma. Study in general: Nephrectomy followed 15 Gy stereotactic body radiation by 4 weeks. Overall study results and limits: Pretreatment tumor biopsies were lacking, so baseline clonotypes are unknown. Top tumor clonotypes rose in blood 2 weeks post-radiation, then contracted.

V lost 0 bases to trimming and J lost 8 bases, with 7 bases between them. This CDR3 comprises 13 residues. Germline CDR1 SEHNR, CDR2 FQNEAQ (reference sequence). Profiled with immunoSEQ multiplex PCR; TCRdb holds only in-frame clones, not every one. The sample has around 140,000 clones, 88% seen once. The time point denotes: baseline pretreatment blood. The treatment here: 15 Gy SBRT to primary tumor, nephrectomy 4 weeks later. The V call is TRBV7-9, the J call TRBJ1-4; TRBD1 is a possible D gene (6 bases). The sequencing here drew on blood, taken from a patient whose treatment included radiotherapy and nephrectomy. This sequence was found in a woman between 65 and 79 years old with renal cell carcinoma. CDR3 in DNA: TGTGCCAGCAGCTTAGCAGGGACAGAAAAACTGTTTTTT. Translation gives CASSLAGTEKLFF. The full variable domain, in which reference TRBV7-9 and TRBJ1-4 provide the parts outside the CDR3, is DTGVSQNPRHKITKRGQNVTFRCDPISEHNRLYWYRQTLGQGPEFLTYFQNEAQLEKSRLLSDRFSAERPKGSFSTLEIQRTEQGDSAMYLCASSLAGTEKLFFGSGTQLSVL.